Below, 30 T cell receptor beta chains from the same sample are listed, as sequenced in a study of T cells in Graves' hyperthyroidism and ophthalmopathy. Amplified TCR beta CDR3 regions derived from RNA transcripts. A first-round RT-PCR of the TCR CDR3 used the HTBI primer set. TCRdb re-analysed the multiplex PCR reads in MiXCR, keeping a single row per CDR3 protein. The repertoire holds roughly 280,000 distinct CDR3 sequences, with 20% to 25% as singletons. Sequencing used blood. The receptors originated from a man in his thirties or forties with Graves' ophthalmopathy.

This clonotype was recorded many times. The chain uses TRBV12-3 or TRBV12-4 and TRBJ2-7, with no clear D. Between the trimmed V and J ends, which lost 5 bases and 2 bases, there was a span of 10 bases. CDR3 size: 13 residues. The CDR3 is CASSPTETYEQYF. The CDR3 nucleotides read TGTGCCAGCAGTCCGACTGAAACCTACGAGCAGTACTTC.

V is TRBV27 and J is TRBJ2-2; a possible D gene is TRBD2 (6 bases). V was pared by 4 bases and J by 4 bases, with 10 bases between. Germline V gene sequence: CDR1 MNHEY, CDR2 SMNVEV (reference sequence). CDR3 size: 14 residues. CDR3: CASSSGLITGELFF. The CDR3 bases are TGTGCCAGCAGTTCCGGACTAATCACCGGGGAGCTGTTTTTT.

The count of this clonotype is one. Possible read error: a much larger clone is one base away. This chain links TRBV7-9 with TRBJ1-2; TRBD1 might be the D (6 bases). CDR3 length: 11 residues. Germline V gives CDR1 SEHNR, CDR2 FQNEAQ (reference sequence). Trimming stripped 7 bases from V and 5 bases from J, with 8 bases between. The CDR3 nucleotides are TGTGCCAGCAACAGGGAATATGGCTACACCTTC. The encoded protein is CASNREYGYTF.

This clonotype occurred a few times. The chain employs TRBV5-6 and TRBJ2-7, with a tentative D call TRBD1 (6 bases). Per germline, CDR1 SGHDT and CDR2 YYEEEE. This CDR3 region has 13 residues. V dropped 5 bases and J dropped 3 bases, with 12 bases sitting between them. The CDR3 coding sequence is TGTGCCAGCAGACCGGGACACCACTACGAGCAGTACTTC. This sequence encodes CASRPGHHYEQYF.

This clonotype appeared a few times. The chain has TRBV12-3 or TRBV12-4 and TRBJ1-4, with TRBD1 identical over 7 bases. Trimming cost V 4 bases and J 11 bases; bases outside gene matches: 4. The CDR3 runs to 12 residues. The CDR3 is CASSYGQDKLFF. The CDR3, as DNA: TGTGCCAGCAGTTATGGACAGGACAAACTGTTTTTT.

The chain couples TRBV30 to TRBJ1-2; 7 bases fit TRBD1. The CDR3 sequence is 15 residues long. Germline CDR1 is GTSNPN and CDR2 is SVGIG (reference sequence). Germline trimming cut 1 base from V and 0 bases from J; bases unmatched to any gene: 5. The CDR3 loop reads CAWSGTGASNYGYTF. The CDR3 DNA sequence: TGTGCCTGGAGTGGCACAGGGGCGTCTAACTATGGCTACACCTTC.

Only a few counts were recorded for this clonotype. This chain joins TRBV29-1 and TRBJ2-6; no definite D call. V was pared by 4 bases and J by 4 bases, with 8 bases between. This CDR3 is 13 amino acids long. The germline CDR1 and CDR2 sequences are SQVTM and ANQGSEA. The CDR3 loop reads CSVVESGANVLTF. In DNA form, the CDR3 reads TGCAGCGTTGTAGAATCAGGGGCCAACGTCCTGACTTTC.

The chain combines TRBV12-3 or TRBV12-4 with TRBJ1-6; D is unclear. The CDR3 contains 14 residues. V lost 3 bases and J lost 7, with 10 bases in between. CDR3 in amino acids: CASSLMQENSPLHF. The CDR3 DNA reads as TGTGCCAGCAGTTTGATGCAGGAGAATTCACCCCTCCACTTT.

This clonotype was recorded at least ten times. This sequence joins TRBV2 and TRBJ1-5, with D maybe TRBD1 (5 bases). Germline V CDR1 and CDR2: SNHLY, FYNNEI. CDR3 length: 14 amino acids. V dropped 5 bases and J dropped 4 bases, with 12 bases sitting between them. CDR3 coding DNA: TGTGCCAGCAGTAAAGGGCAGGGAAATCAGCCCCAGCATTTT. Protein product: CASSKGQGNQPQHF.

This clonotype occurred many times. This chain joins TRBV29-1 and TRBJ1-1, with a weak D call TRBD1 (5 bases). The V and J ends lost 4 bases and 4 bases respectively, with 7 bases between them. The CDR3 has 11 residues. CDR1 is SQVTM and CDR2 is ANQGSEA in the germline V gene. The CDR3 protein is CSVAGFTEAFF. CDR3 sequence (DNA): TGCAGCGTTGCAGGGTTCACTGAAGCTTTCTTT.

Of note for this clonotype: Being one base from a much bigger clone, this may be a read error. The chain recombines TRBV6-1 with TRBJ2-7, with D perhaps being TRBD1 or TRBD2 (5 bases each). Germline V gene data show CDR1 as MNHNS and CDR2 as SASEGT. CDR3 length equals 12 residues. V shed 8 bases and J shed 0 bases, with 8 bases lying between them. CDR3 in amino acids: CASWGSSYEQYF. For the CDR3, the DNA is TGTGCCAGCTGGGGGAGCTCCTACGAGCAGTACTTC.

This clonotype has ten or more counts. The chain has TRBV28 and TRBJ1-2; D is ambiguous. The CDR3 runs to 13 residues. Per germline, CDR1 MDHEN and CDR2 SYDVKM. The germline V and J ends were trimmed by 2 bases and 2 bases, with 6 bases remaining between them. CDR3 loop: CASSLMTNYGYTF. The CDR3 DNA sequence: TGTGCCAGCAGTTTAATGACAAACTATGGCTACACCTTC.

The CDR3, as DNA: TGCAGTGCTAGGGCTGGGGCCAACGTCCTGACTTTC. It translates to CSARAGANVLTF. The chain employs TRBV20-1 and TRBJ2-6; D unclear. The V and J ends lost 3 bases and 2 bases respectively, with 2 bases between them. The CDR3 length is 12 residues. The germline CDR1 and CDR2 sequences are DFQATT and SNEGSKA (reference sequence).

In its sample, this clonotype was seen a few times. This chain uses TRBV12-5 with TRBJ2-4; 12 bases agree with TRBD2. J was trimmed by 8 bases and V by 6 bases; bases with no gene match: 8. Germline V gene lookup returns CDR1 LGHNT and CDR2 FRNRAP. This CDR3 region has 15 residues. The CDR3 reads CASGSGLAGWDIQYF. Written as DNA, the CDR3 is TGTGCTAGTGGCTCCGGACTAGCGGGATGGGACATTCAGTACTTC.

The table lists this clonotype with many counts. This chain uses TRBV5-1 with TRBJ2-7; D is unclear. Germline V gives CDR1 SGHRS, CDR2 YFSETQ. There are 15 residues in the CDR3. The V end was cut by 0 bases, the J end by 2 bases, with 12 bases between. The CDR3 nucleotides read TGCGCCAGCAGCTTGGCCTCGGTAGGCACCTACGAGCAGTACTTC. Protein product: CASSLASVGTYEQYF.

This clonotype has ten or more counts. The chain links TRBV7-3 to TRBJ2-1, with no clear D. The germline V gene has CDR1 SGHTA and CDR2 FQGTGA. Trimming removed 4 bases at V and 4 bases at J, with 29 bases between. The CDR3 runs 20 residues. The CDR3 loop is CASSSPTTAESPNRYNEQFF. CDR3 nucleotides: TGTGCCAGCAGCTCGCCGACCACCGCGGAATCACCTAATCGTTACAATGAGCAGTTCTTC.

This clonotype was recorded at least ten times. This chain uses TRBV5-1 with TRBJ2-1; 9 bases align to TRBD2. The ends lost 5 bases at V and 1 base at J; junction bases unmatched: 10. This CDR3 has 17 amino acids. Germline assignment: CDR1 SGHRS and CDR2 YFSETQ. The CDR3 region has the DNA TGCGCCAGCAGACCAGACACTAGCGGGTCTTCCTACAATGAGCAGTTCTTC. This translates into CASRPDTSGSSYNEQFF.

Points on this clonotype: A clone one base away is much larger, so this may be a read error. V and J are TRBV6-1 and TRBJ2-7, with TRBD2 matching over 9 bases. This CDR3 has 14 residues. From germline, CDR1 is MNHNS and CDR2 SASEGT. V lost 6 bases and J lost 8; bases outside the gene matches: 11. The CDR3 loop is CASRVAGAGYKQYF. In nucleotides, the CDR3 is TGTGCCAGCAGAGTAGCGGGAGCGGGGTACAAGCAGTACTTC.

Ten or more counts support this clonotype. This chain links TRBV9 with TRBJ2-3; 7 nucleotides agree with TRBD1. CDR1 and CDR2 (germline): SGDLS, YYNGEE. The trim removed 3 bases at V and 3 bases at J, leaving 1 base unmatched. The CDR3 spans 13 residues. CDR3 in DNA: TGTGCCAGCAGCGAGACAGGGACAGATACGCAGTATTTT. This encodes CASSETGTDTQYF.

The rearrangement links TRBV19 to TRBJ2-6; D possibly matches TRBD1 or TRBD2 (5 bases each). The germline CDR1 and CDR2 sequences are LNHDA and SQIVND (reference sequence). This CDR3 comprises 15 residues. The V end was cut by 7 bases, the J end by 1 base, with 11 bases between. CDR3 sequence reads: CASMDGGSGANVLTF. The CDR3 DNA reads as TGTGCCAGTATGGATGGGGGTTCTGGGGCCAACGTCCTGACTTTC. Full variable domain (remainder filled in from reference TRBV19 and TRBJ2-6): DGGITQSPKYLFRKEGQNVTLSCEQNLNHDAMYWYRQDPGQGLRLIYYSQIVNDFQKGDIAEGYSVSREKKESFPLTVTSAQKNPTAFYLCASMDGGSGANVLTFGAGSRLTVL.

This chain connects TRBV19 to TRBJ2-2; 9 bases map to TRBD1. The germline CDR1 and CDR2 sequences are LNHDA and SQIVND (reference sequence). CDR3 length: 15 residues. Losses at the gene ends were 6 bases for V and 6 bases for J; bases not matched to a gene: 8. The CDR3 DNA sequence: TGTGCCAGTAGCTTCAGGGACAGGGATCCCGGGGAGCTGTTTTTT. Translating gives CASSFRDRDPGELFF.

The chain joins TRBV20-1 to TRBJ1-2; D perhaps matches TRBD1 (5 bases). CDR1 DFQATT and CDR2 SNEGSKA come from the germline V gene (reference sequence). The V end was cut by 6 bases, the J end by 4 bases, with 12 bases between. CDR3 size: 12 residues. Here the CDR3 reads CSAGQKSYGYTF. CDR3 DNA sequence: TGCAGTGCCGGACAAAAGAGCTATGGCTACACCTTC.

In its sample, this clonotype was seen many times. The chain has TRBV5-1 and TRBJ1-2, with 9 bases that match TRBD1. Germline V CDR1 and CDR2: SGHRS, YFSETQ. The junction had 9 bases not matched to a gene; V was cut back by 5 bases and J by 4 bases. The CDR3 covers 15 residues. This chain's CDR3 is CASRPQTGGSYGYTF. CDR3 DNA: TGCGCCAGCAGACCTCAAACAGGGGGCAGCTATGGCTACACCTTC.

This clonotype was seen just once. V and J are TRBV5-1 and TRBJ1-1; D uncertain. Trimming pared 1 base from V and 1 base from J, leaving 11 bases between. The germline gives CDR1 SGHRS, CDR2 YFSETQ. This CDR3 region has 15 residues. CDR3 protein: CASSLYGVTNTEAFF. CDR3 nucleotide sequence: TGCGCCAGCAGCTTGTATGGGGTTACGAACACTGAAGCTTTCTTT.

This chain connects TRBV11-3 to TRBJ1-2; 7 nucleotides match TRBD1. The CDR3 has 14 residues. Germline loops: CDR1 SGHNT, CDR2 YENEEA. Unmatched junction bases numbered 8, after V lost 6 bases and J lost 4 bases. The DNA for the CDR3 is TGTGCCAGCAGTCAAAGGGACAGCTTCTATGGCTACACCTTC. It specifies CASSQRDSFYGYTF.

The CDR3, as DNA: TGTGCCAGCAGGGGACAGGGGACCAATGAGCAGTTCTTC. Its translation: CASRGQGTNEQFF. The chain employs TRBV2 and TRBJ2-1; 10 bases match TRBD1. CDR1 and CDR2 from the germline V gene are SNHLY and FYNNEI. V trimming: 6 bases; J trimming: 6 bases; junction bases outside the gene matches: 2. The CDR3 is 13 amino acids.

The V call is TRBV10-3, the J call TRBJ2-3; D may be TRBD1 (6 bases). The length of the CDR3 is 12 residues. From germline, CDR1 is ENHRY and CDR2 SYGVKD. The ends were cut back, 6 bases at V and 3 bases at J, with 7 bases in the middle. The CDR3 DNA reads as TGTGCCATCAGCGGGACAACAGATACGCAGTATTTT. Protein sequence: CAISGTTDTQYF.

This clonotype has just a few counts. The chain has TRBV13 and TRBJ2-6, with D hard to call. Germline-derived CDR1 and CDR2 are PRHDT and FYEKMQ (reference sequence). The V and J ends lost 2 bases and 0 bases respectively, with 5 bases between them. This CDR3 contains 15 residues. This chain's CDR3 is CASSLRLSGANVLTF. The CDR3 nucleotides read TGTGCCAGCAGCTTACGACTCTCTGGGGCCAACGTCCTGACTTTC.

The chain is built from TRBV30 and TRBJ2-6, with D perhaps matching TRBD2 (7 bases). In germline, CDR1 is GTSNPN, CDR2 SVGIG (reference sequence). The CDR3 covers 13 residues. Trimming took 6 bases from V and 15 from J, leaving 21 bases between them. The CDR3: CACPRGSRGALTF. DNA of the CDR3: TGTGCCTGCCCTAGGGGTAGCCGGGGGGCCCTGACTTTC.

In this sample, this clonotype turned up many times. V and J are TRBV6-1 and TRBJ1-1; a weak D match, TRBD1 (6 bases). The CDR3 has 15 amino acids. Germline values: CDR1 MNHNS, CDR2 SASEGT. The V gene lost 2 bases and the J gene lost 2 bases, with 12 bases spanning the gap. This CDR3 reads CASSETWDINTEAFF. The CDR3 DNA follows: TGTGCCAGCAGTGAAACCTGGGACATCAACACTGAAGCTTTCTTT.